This record concerns one T cell receptor (beta chain) sequence. Its antigen is currently not known. Base qualities were left out, and no much larger clone turns up one base away. Sequencer: Illumina HiSeq 1500. Starting from the raw public reads, TCRdb applied fastp trimming at Q25, assembled clones with MiXCR and retained in-frame beta chains. CDR3 protein duplicates are merged, each entry listing the most common genes and DNA. Within this sample are hundreds of thousands of distinct CDR3 sequences, with 17% of them counted one time only. 12% of the sample comes from the top ten. This sample is drawn from a study of T cell repertoires in cytomegalovirus infection (dated by TCRdb to about 2019). Study-wide context: Donor HLA type was relevant to the analysis, because carriage of CMV infection together with the matching HLA type was indicated by public TCR beta signatures.

The paper's findings and limits, for the study overall: The ex vivo response was dominated by HLA-C-restricted CMV-specific TCR beta clonotypes, and the single most frequent clonotype in two of eight donors was supplied by these HLA-C-restricted clonotypes. Carriers of CMV infection plus the relevant HLA type were discriminated by the cumulative frequency of public TCR beta family members in the study cohort and in an independent approximately 350-donor cohort.

The V end gives up 4 bases and the J end 3 bases, leaving 3 bases in the junction not matched to a gene. The germline V gene (reference sequence) sets CDR1 to LNHDA and CDR2 to SQIVND. Including the terminal cysteine and phenylalanine, the CDR3 comprises 15 residues. Solely the CDR3 DNA is kept, with 45 bases framed from the first base. This TCR came from a human donor in good health (CMV status not recorded). Some clones in this sample may be carry-over from other donors' samples. Sequencing was done on a sample of PBMCs. The chain links TRBV19 with TRBJ2-2; TRBD1 matches 9 bases in the middle. The CDR3 loop reads CASSTQGADTGELFF. The sequenced DNA: TGTGCCAGTAGTACACAGGGGGCGGACACCGGGGAGCTGTTTTTT.